Presented here are 23 T cell receptor beta chains from one specimen sequenced in a study of blood T cell repertoires in COVID-19. Profiling relied on immunoSEQ multiplex PCR, and the TCRdb table lists in-frame clones only, not all of them. Of about 350,000 clones in the sample, 91% are singletons; the top ten hold less than 3.5%. The sequenced sample consisted of peripheral blood. All receptors derive from a woman younger than 30 who had recovered from COVID-19.

The gene calls are TRBV19 and TRBJ2-3; 10 bases fit TRBD2. Trimming removed 7 bases from V and 7 bases from J; junction bases left unmatched: 14. Germline CDR1 reads LNHDA; CDR2 reads SQIVND (reference sequence). The CDR3 totals 16 residues. For the CDR3, the DNA is TGTGCCAGTATTCTAGCGGGAGAAGGGGCATCAAATACGCAGTATTTT. This encodes CASILAGEGASNTQYF.

The chain combines TRBV19 with TRBJ2-4; 12 bases match TRBD2. Germline loops: CDR1 LNHDA, CDR2 SQIVND (reference sequence). The CDR3 sequence is 16 residues long. J gave up 6 bases and V 0 bases, and 3 bases lay outside the gene matches. The CDR3 bases are TGTGCCAGTAGTATAGAGGCTAGCGGGAGGGGAAACATTCAGTACTTC. It codes for CASSIEASGRGNIQYF.

The chain is built from TRBV11-3 and TRBJ2-5; D uncertain. Trimming left V 2 bases short and J 2 bases short, with 9 bases between. Germline V gene lookup returns CDR1 SGHNT and CDR2 YENEEA. The CDR3 loop spans 14 amino acids. The CDR3 reads CASSLLAKQETQYF. In nucleotides, the CDR3 is TGTGCCAGCAGCTTATTAGCAAAACAAGAGACCCAGTACTTC.

The count of this clone is one. V and J are TRBV6-5 and TRBJ1-4, with D perhaps matching TRBD1 (6 bases). The V end lost 6 bases, the J end lost 5 bases, and 13 bases lay between the germline ends. Germline V gives CDR1 MNHEY, CDR2 SVGAGI. The CDR3 covers 14 residues. CDR3 bases: TGTGCCAGCAGATTGACAGGCGGAAATGAAAAACTGTTTTTT. This codes for CASRLTGGNEKLFF.

V usage is TRBV6-1 and J usage is TRBJ2-1, with 9 bases lining up with TRBD2. CDR1 and CDR2 (germline): MNHNS, SASEGT. The CDR3 has 17 amino acids. Trimming at V came to 2 bases and at J to 6 bases, leaving 11 bases not matched to a gene. The CDR3 DNA reads as TGTGCCAGCAGTGAATTTGCGGGAGGGTATTTAGGCAATGAGCAGTTCTTC. Protein sequence: CASSEFAGGYLGNEQFF.

The chain uses TRBV11-3 and TRBJ2-1; D is uncertain. V shed 5 bases and J shed 5 bases, with 13 bases lying between them. Germline CDR1 is SGHNT and CDR2 is YENEEA. The CDR3 has 14 residues. In nucleotides, the CDR3 is TGTGCCAGCAGCCCCCCCACGAGGAACAATGAGCAGTTCTTC. It specifies CASSPPTRNNEQFF. The whole variable domain, remainder taken from reference TRBV11-3 and TRBJ2-1, is EAGVVQSPRYKIIEKKQPVAFWCNPISGHNTLYWYLQNLGQGPELLIRYENEEAVDDSQLPKDRFSAERLKGVDSTLKIQPAELGDSAVYLCASSPPTRNNEQFFGPGTRLTVL.

The rearrangement links TRBV19 to TRBJ2-5, with D tentatively TRBD1 (6 bases). V lost 3 bases and J lost 3, with 11 bases in between. The CDR3 loop spans 14 amino acids. Germline CDR1 is LNHDA and CDR2 is SQIVND (reference sequence). CDR3 nucleotides: TGTGCCAGTAGTATGGCTGGGGGCGAAGAGACCCAGTACTTC. The encoded protein is CASSMAGGEETQYF. Combining the CDR3 with reference TRBV19 and TRBJ2-5 gives the whole variable domain DGGITQSPKYLFRKEGQNVTLSCEQNLNHDAMYWYRQDPGQGLRLIYYSQIVNDFQKGDIAEGYSVSREKKESFPLTVTSAQKNPTAFYLCASSMAGGEETQYFGPGTRLLVL.

The chain combines TRBV6-5 with TRBJ1-1; D is undetermined. There are 14 residues in the CDR3. Germline loops: CDR1 MNHEY, CDR2 SVGAGI. V lost 3 bases to trimming and J lost 1 base, with 9 bases between them. As DNA, the CDR3 is TGTGCCAGCAGTTATAGAGGAACGAACACTGAAGCTTTCTTT. This encodes CASSYRGTNTEAFF.

This clone was seen only once. The chain is built from TRBV6-2 or TRBV6-3 and TRBJ2-6; 11 positions match TRBD1. Germline V gives CDR1 MNHEY, CDR2 SVGEGT. The V gene end was trimmed by 6 bases and the J gene end by 9 bases; junction bases not matched to a gene: 13. CDR3 length: 17 amino acids. CDR3 bases: TGTGCCAGCAGCCCTTGGACAGGGGGCGAGTTAGACAACGTCCTGACTTTC. Encoded protein: CASSPWTGGELDNVLTF.

This chain joins TRBV19 and TRBJ1-2, with 8 bases identical to TRBD1. Germline-derived CDR1 and CDR2 are LNHDA and SQIVND (reference sequence). V was clipped by 3 bases and J by 4 bases; unmatched bases: 4. The CDR3 is 14 amino acids. The CDR3: CASSIRGQGYGYTF. In nucleotides, the CDR3 is TGTGCCAGTAGTATCAGGGGGCAAGGCTATGGCTACACCTTC.

This chain connects TRBV11-3 to TRBJ2-7, with 11 bases aligning to TRBD2. Trimming removed 4 bases from V and 5 bases from J; junction bases left unmatched: 13. The CDR3 sequence is 17 residues long. Germline V CDR1 and CDR2: SGHNT, YENEEA. Here the CDR3 reads CASSSPGILAGDHEQYV. Written as DNA, the CDR3 is TGTGCCAGCAGCTCCCCTGGTATACTAGCGGGAGACCACGAGCAGTACGTC.

This rearrangement joins TRBV7-2 to TRBJ2-1; no definite D call. The germline V and J ends were trimmed by 4 bases and 8 bases, with 6 bases remaining between them. Germline CDR1 and CDR2: SGHTA and FQGNSA. There are 11 residues in the CDR3. The CDR3 DNA follows: TGTGCCAGCAGCTCGTACTATGAGCAGTTCTTC. Translating it yields CASSSYYEQFF.

This rearrangement joins TRBV9 to TRBJ1-2; 7 bases align to TRBD1. V dropped 0 bases and J dropped 1; count of bases not matched to a gene: 12. Germline assignment: CDR1 SGDLS and CDR2 YYNGEE. The CDR3 runs 18 residues. CDR3 in DNA: TGTGCCAGCAGCGTAGGGTTCGGATACAGGGGCATTAACTATGGCTACACCTTC. Translation gives CASSVGFGYRGINYGYTF. The full variable domain, completed using reference TRBV9 and TRBJ1-2, is DSGVTQTPKHLITATGQRVTLRCSPRSGDLSVYWYQQSLDQGLQFLIQYYNGEERAKGNILERFSAQQFPDLHSELNLSSLELGDSALYFCASSVGFGYRGINYGYTFGSGTRLTVV.

This chain connects TRBV24-1 to TRBJ1-4; TRBD1 aligns across 8 bases. The ends lost 2 bases at V and 5 bases at J; junction bases unmatched: 3. Germline V gives CDR1 KGHDR, CDR2 SFDVKD. There are 15 residues in the CDR3. This CDR3 reads CATSDSTGGNEKLFF. Written as DNA, the CDR3 is TGTGCCACCAGTGATTCTACAGGGGGGAATGAAAAACTGTTTTTT.

This sequence joins TRBV6-6 and TRBJ2-1; TRBD2 aligns across 8 bases. CDR3 length: 16 amino acids. CDR1 and CDR2 from the germline V gene are MNHNY and SVGAGI (reference sequence). The junction had 11 bases not matched to a gene; V was cut back by 5 bases and J by 5 bases. The chain's CDR3 is CASSRPPGLGNNEQFF. The CDR3 coding sequence is TGTGCCAGCAGTCGCCCCCCGGGACTAGGAAACAATGAGCAGTTCTTC.

The J gene is TRBJ2-5, the V gene TRBV27; 7 bases align to TRBD2. Germline V gene data show CDR1 as MNHEY and CDR2 as SMNVEV (reference sequence). The CDR3 covers 15 residues. The V segment lost 8 bases and the J segment 5 bases; nucleotides outside the gene matches: 14. The CDR3 protein is CASGVEAGLRETQYF. DNA of the CDR3: TGTGCCAGCGGGGTTGAAGCGGGACTTCGGGAGACCCAGTACTTC.

The J gene is TRBJ1-5, the V gene TRBV6-1, with TRBD1 matching 10 bases. Trimming cost V 4 bases and J 2 bases; bases outside gene matches: 14. The CDR3 totals 19 residues. Germline CDR1 MNHNS, CDR2 SASEGT. CDR3 amino acids: CASSGPGQGQRLGNQPQHF. The CDR3 bases are TGTGCCAGCAGTGGACCGGGACAGGGGCAAAGATTGGGCAATCAGCCCCAGCATTTT.

The J gene is TRBJ1-2, the V gene TRBV6-1; tentatively, D is TRBD1 (5 bases). Trimming took off 0 bases at V and 4 bases at J, with 12 bases between the two ends. The CDR3 extends over 15 amino acids. The germline CDR1 and CDR2 sequences are MNHNS and SASEGT. The CDR3 sequence: CASSEAGRDGYGYTF. The CDR3 nucleotides are TGTGCCAGCAGTGAAGCGGGGAGGGACGGCTATGGCTACACCTTC.

This chain connects TRBV27 to TRBJ1-4, with a possible D match to TRBD1 (6 bases). V was cut by 7 bases and J by 8 bases, with 14 bases left in between. Germline assignment: CDR1 MNHEY and CDR2 SMNVEV (reference sequence). The CDR3 spans 13 residues. CDR3 sequence: CASNPGVGEKLFF. The DNA for the CDR3 is TGTGCCAGCAACCCAGGGGTGGGAGAAAAACTGTTTTTT.

This chain links TRBV7-2 with TRBJ2-1; 9 bases agree with TRBD2. V dropped 2 bases and J dropped 4; count of bases not matched to a gene: 9. Germline lookup yields CDR1 SGHTA and CDR2 FQGNSA. This CDR3 is built from 17 residues. CDR3 residues: CASSLTRSGRFYNEQFF. The DNA of the CDR3 is TGTGCCAGCAGCTTAACGAGGAGCGGGAGGTTTTACAATGAGCAGTTCTTC.

V usage is TRBV6-1 and J usage is TRBJ1-5; tentative D call: TRBD1 (5 bases). Deletions cut 2 bases from V and 7 bases from J, with 9 bases between. The CDR3 totals 13 residues. CDR1 and CDR2 from the germline V gene are MNHNS and SASEGT. CDR3 DNA: TGTGCCAGCAGTGAAAGGGGAGGGCAGCCCCAGCATTTT. This codes for CASSERGGQPQHF.

The chain recombines TRBV30 with TRBJ2-5; no reliable D call. Deletions cut 2 bases from V and 0 bases from J, with 13 bases between. The germline V gene has CDR1 GTSNPN and CDR2 SVGIG (reference sequence). The CDR3 totals 15 residues. In DNA, the CDR3 is TGTGCCTGGAGTTTCCTCGGTCTTTACCAAGAGACCCAGTACTTC. Protein product: CAWSFLGLYQETQYF.

The rearrangement links TRBV6-2 or TRBV6-3 to TRBJ2-7; TRBD2 matches 7 bases. Germline V gene data show CDR1 as MNHEY and CDR2 as SVGEGT. The CDR3 runs 16 residues. After removal of 6 bases from V and 2 bases from J, the junction contained 13 bases not matched to a gene. This chain's CDR3 is CASSKIAGRPPYEQYV. CDR3 DNA sequence: TGTGCCAGCAGCAAAATAGCGGGTCGCCCCCCCTACGAGCAGTACGTC.